This TCR beta chain stems from a study of OX40 agonist ivuxolimab in advanced cancers. In terms of the full investigation: Ivuxolimab was an agonistic, fully human IgG2 monoclonal antibody directed against OX40 (CD134), a costimulatory receptor. Intravenous ivuxolimab was administered to patients every 2 weeks at six dose levels: 0.01, 0.1, 0.3, 1.5, 3 and 10 mg/kg. Of the approximately 50 patients in dose escalation, some 20 had hepatocellular carcinoma, around 15 had melanoma, 9 had renal cell carcinoma and 9 had head and neck cancer. In the dose-escalation cohort, around four fifths of patients were male, and the mean age was approximately 64 years, with a range of roughly 23 to 85. Patients were allowed to have had prior anti-PD-1, anti-PD-L1 or anti-CTLA-4 therapy, and around 40% of the dose-escalation patients had previously received checkpoint inhibitors. Partial responses occurred in three dose-escalation patients, of whom one had hepatocellular carcinoma and two had cutaneous melanoma. Peripheral TCRbeta sequencing aimed to test whether ivuxolimab altered TCR sequence diversity and caused clonal T-cell expansion. The paper reports the monotherapy dose-escalation portion (N ≈ 50 patients) of the phase I ivuxolimab trial.

V lost 8 bases and J lost 5 bases, and the count of bases not matched to a germline gene is 14. The CDR1 and CDR2 encoded by the germline V gene are SGHVS and FQNEAQ. Spanning cysteine to phenylalanine, the CDR3 consists of 15 amino acids. Just the 45-base CDR3 DNA is kept, in frame starting at base 1. This clone is assessed as medium-sized (0.01 to 0.1%). No antigen is known for it. No base quality values were provided; no much bigger clone lies one nucleotide off. The study at large found these results: Partial responders in the 0.1-3.0 mg/kg groups had among the lowest normalized peripheral clonal expansion, especially among CD8+ T cells. Which antigens the clonally expanded peripheral T cells were specific for was not determined. After ivuxolimab, CD8+ T cells had more expanded clones than CD4+ T cells on average. At doses of 0.1 to 3.0 mg/kg, clonal expansion of both CD4+ and CD8+ blood T cells was observed from baseline to week 6. Low levels of normalized T-cell clonal expansion were also shown by some nonresponding patients.

Patients with a history of autoimmune disease or receiving systemic immunosuppression were excluded from the trial. Peripheral blood for TCR sequencing was collected from all dose cohorts at baseline, on cycle 4 day 1, and on cycle 7 day 1. The samples were taken from a phase I, first-in-human, multicenter, open-label dose-escalation trial of ivuxolimab. Adults with locally advanced or metastatic head and neck squamous cell, hepatocellular, melanoma or renal cell carcinoma were enrolled in the trial. Before TCR sequencing, CD4+ T cells and CD8+ T cells were sorted from peripheral blood as separate populations. Genomic DNA was isolated from the sorted cells so that the TCRbeta CDR3 region could be sequenced. TCRbeta CDR3 regions were sequenced using the immunoSEQ Assay. This immuneACCESS table, as held by TCRdb, lists in-frame sequences with V and J called but not all clones. Of the missing ones, under half trace to an unresolved V gene in checked studies; the others have no known cause. A total of some 5,100 clones appear in this sample, around 62% of them only once. The ten largest make up around half of the sample.

This chain is built from TRBV7-8 and TRBJ2-5; 7 bases in between match TRBD1. Sequences were derived from CD4+ or CD8+ T cells sorted from blood, sampled in a trial of the OX40 agonist ivuxolimab. The TCR was taken from an adult with an advanced solid tumor such as melanoma, head and neck, liver or kidney cancer. CDR3 sequence: CASGHLRGPTETQYF. In nucleotide form, the sequence is TGTGCCAGCGGTCACTTGAGGGGGCCCACGGAGACCCAGTACTTC.